This T cell receptor (beta chain) stems from a study of technical replicates of blood from four donors (dated by TCRdb to 2015 to 2018). The germline V gene (reference sequence) provides CDR1 GTSNPN and CDR2 SVGIG. Clipping removes 4 bases from V and 2 bases from J, with 13 as the unmatched junction base count. The CDR3 spans 17 residues, from the cysteine through the phenylalanine. Of the read, only the CDR3 DNA is kept; its 51 bases are in frame from base 1. Details on this clone: Its specific antigen is unknown. It has no much larger one-base neighbor in the sample; base qualities were not kept.

The protocol used for the library was the immunoSEQ multiplex PCR assay. Not all clones reach the TCRdb copy of this immuneACCESS table, which keeps in-frame sequences only. Checked studies attribute under half of the gap to unresolved V genes and leave the rest unexplained. The sample has fewer than 80,000 clones on record, approximately 86% of them singletons. The top ten clonotypes cover under 5.5% of the sample. The TCR originated in a human donor in good health. Some clones in this sample may be carry-over from other donors' samples. The specimen was PBMCs. The V and J segments used are TRBV30 and TRBJ1-2, with 10 bases in between that match TRBD1. The CDR3 is CAWTHRGTGDVNYGYTF. The DNA reads TGTGCCTGGACCCACCGTGGGACAGGGGACGTAAACTATGGCTACACCTTC.